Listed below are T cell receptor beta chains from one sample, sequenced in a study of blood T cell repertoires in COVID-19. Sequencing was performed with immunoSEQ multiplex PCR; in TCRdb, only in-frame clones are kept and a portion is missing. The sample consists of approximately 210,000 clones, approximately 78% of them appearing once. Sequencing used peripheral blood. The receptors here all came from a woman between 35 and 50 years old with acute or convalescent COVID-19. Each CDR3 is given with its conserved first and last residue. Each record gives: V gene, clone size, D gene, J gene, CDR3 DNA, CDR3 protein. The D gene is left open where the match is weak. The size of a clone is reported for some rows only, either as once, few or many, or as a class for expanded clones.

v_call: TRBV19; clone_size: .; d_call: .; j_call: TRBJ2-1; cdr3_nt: TGTGCCAGTAGTCGGGACTCCTACAATGAGCAGTTCTTC; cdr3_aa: CASSRDSYNEQFF
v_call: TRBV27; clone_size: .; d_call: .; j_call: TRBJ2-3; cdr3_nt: TGTGCCAGCAGTTTGGGCCCCCGACAAAGCACAGATACGCAGTATTTT; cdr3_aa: CASSLGPRQSTDTQYF
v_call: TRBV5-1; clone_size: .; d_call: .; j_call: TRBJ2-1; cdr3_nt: TGCGCCAGCAGCTCAGCAGGGGACCCAATTGGTGAGCAGTTCTTC; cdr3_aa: CASSSAGDPIGEQFF
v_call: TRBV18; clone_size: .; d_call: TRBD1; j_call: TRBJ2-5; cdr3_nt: TGTGCCAGCTCACTTTCTGGACAGGGGGAGACCCAGTACTTC; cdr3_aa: CASSLSGQGETQYF
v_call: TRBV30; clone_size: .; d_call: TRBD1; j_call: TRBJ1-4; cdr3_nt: TGTGCCTGGGGAGCTAAGACAGGGGATGAAAAACTGTTTTTT; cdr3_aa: CAWGAKTGDEKLFF
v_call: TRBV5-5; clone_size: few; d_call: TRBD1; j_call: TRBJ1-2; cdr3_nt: TGTGCCAGCAGCCAGGGGGCCCGATCATCCTCCGGGGGTGGCTACACCTTC; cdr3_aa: CASSQGARSSSGGGYTF
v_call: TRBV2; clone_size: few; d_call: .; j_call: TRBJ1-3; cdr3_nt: TGTGCCAGCAGGGAGGGGACTGGAAACACCATATATTTT; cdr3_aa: CASREGTGNTIYF
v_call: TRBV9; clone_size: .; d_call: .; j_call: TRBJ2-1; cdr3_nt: TGTGCCAGCAGCCCAGCGTGGGATGAGCAGTTCTTC; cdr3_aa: CASSPAWDEQFF
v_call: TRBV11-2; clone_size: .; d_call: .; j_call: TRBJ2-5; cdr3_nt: TGTGCCAGCAGCTTCTATGAGTACCAAGAGACCCAGTACTTC; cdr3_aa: CASSFYEYQETQYF
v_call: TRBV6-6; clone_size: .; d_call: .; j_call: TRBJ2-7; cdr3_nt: TGTGCCAGCTCTCTCAGGAGGGGAAACGAGCAGTACTTC; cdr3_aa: CASSLRRGNEQYF
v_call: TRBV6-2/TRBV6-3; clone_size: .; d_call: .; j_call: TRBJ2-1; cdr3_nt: TGTGCCAGCAGCCCGACTCTAGGGGGACCCTACAATGAGCAGTTCTTC; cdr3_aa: CASSPTLGGPYNEQFF
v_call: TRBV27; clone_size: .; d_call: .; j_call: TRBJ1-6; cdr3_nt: TGTGCCAGCGGGGATCCAGGGCAGGGGAATTCACCCCTCCACTTT; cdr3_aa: CASGDPGQGNSPLHF
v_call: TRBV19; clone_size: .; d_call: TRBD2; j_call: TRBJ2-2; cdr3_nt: TGTGCCAGTAGTATTGAGCGGGGTAGGACCGGGGAGCTGTTTTTT; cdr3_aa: CASSIERGRTGELFF
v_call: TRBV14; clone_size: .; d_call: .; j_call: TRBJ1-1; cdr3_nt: TGTGCCAGCAGCCTTATACAGGGATACACTGAAGCTTTCTTT; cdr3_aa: CASSLIQGYTEAFF
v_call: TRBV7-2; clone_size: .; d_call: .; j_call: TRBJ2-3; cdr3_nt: TGTGCCAGCAGCTTAGAGGCAGGGAACACAGATACGCAGTATTTT; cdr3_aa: CASSLEAGNTDTQYF
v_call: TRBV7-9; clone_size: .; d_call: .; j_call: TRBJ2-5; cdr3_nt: TGTGCCAGCAGCTTAGCGCAGGGGGGTCGGGAGACCCAGTACTTC; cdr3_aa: CASSLAQGGRETQYF
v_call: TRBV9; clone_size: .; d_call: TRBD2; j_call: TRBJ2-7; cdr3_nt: TGTGCCAGCAGCTCTCGTCTAGCGGGAGCATCCGAGCAGTACTTC; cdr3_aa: CASSSRLAGASEQYF
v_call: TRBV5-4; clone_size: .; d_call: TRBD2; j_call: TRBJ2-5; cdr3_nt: TGTGCCAGCAGCCCGCCCGGCGGGAGGCAAGAGACCCAGTACTTC; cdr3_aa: CASSPPGGRQETQYF
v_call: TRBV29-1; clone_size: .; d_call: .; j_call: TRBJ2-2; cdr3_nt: TGCAGCGTTGATGAACAAAACACCGGGGAGCTGTTTTTT; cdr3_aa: CSVDEQNTGELFF
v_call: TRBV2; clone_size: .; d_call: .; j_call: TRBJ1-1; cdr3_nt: TGTGCCAGCGGCTACAGGTCCACTGAAGCTTTCTTT; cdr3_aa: CASGYRSTEAFF
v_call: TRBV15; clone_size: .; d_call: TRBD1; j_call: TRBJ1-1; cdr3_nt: TGTGCCACCAGCAGAGATCACCCGTCGGTGCTACAGGGGGCGGACATGAACACTGAAGCTTTCTTT; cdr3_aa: CATSRDHPSVLQGADMNTEAFF
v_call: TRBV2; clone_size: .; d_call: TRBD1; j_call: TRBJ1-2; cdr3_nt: TGTGCCAGCAGTGAGGGCCAGGGGGCTTTGAATGGCTACACCTTC; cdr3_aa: CASSEGQGALNGYTF
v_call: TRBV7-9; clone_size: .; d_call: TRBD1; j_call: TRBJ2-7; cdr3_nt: TGTGCCAGCAGCTTCGGGGACAGTCAACACGAGCAGTACTTC; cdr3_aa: CASSFGDSQHEQYF
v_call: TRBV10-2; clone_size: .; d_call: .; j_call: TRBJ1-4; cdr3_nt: TGCGCCAGCCTAAACCCAGGGACAACTAATGAAAAACTGTTTTTT; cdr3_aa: CASLNPGTTNEKLFF
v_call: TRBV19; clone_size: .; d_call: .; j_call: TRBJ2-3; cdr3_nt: TGTGCCAGTAGTATTGTACAGGGTAGCACAGATACGCAGTATTTT; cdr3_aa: CASSIVQGSTDTQYF
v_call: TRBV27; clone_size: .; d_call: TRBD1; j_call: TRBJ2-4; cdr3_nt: TGTGCCAGCAGTCTGTTCTCGGGACAGGGTTCTAACATTCAGTACTTC; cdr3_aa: CASSLFSGQGSNIQYF
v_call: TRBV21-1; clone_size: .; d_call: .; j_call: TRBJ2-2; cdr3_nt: TGTGCCAGCAGCAAGGGTACGGGACTAGCGACGTTCGCGAACACCGGGGAGCTGTTTTTT; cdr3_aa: CASSKGTGLATFANTGELFF